This TCR beta chain derives from a study of cytomegalovirus exposure and HLA in healthy donors. Points from the study as a whole: A later analysis found first-cohort TCR clusters tended to co-occur in the roughly 120 validation repertoires. There were a few CMV-associated chains whose specificity for CMV antigens was confirmed in vitro. Overall, about 160 TCR beta chains were annotated as cytomegalovirus-associated. Both high specificity and high sensitivity reportedly marked the classifier's diagnosis of cytomegalovirus status.

CDR3 size: 13 residues. Between the trimmed V and J ends, which lost 6 bases and 7 bases, there was a span of 15 bases. Germline V gives CDR1 MRHNA, CDR2 SNTAGT. With regard to this clone: Its antigen is undetermined.

Assay used: immunoSEQ multiplex PCR; TCRdb lists only in-frame clones, some missing. The sample yields some 190,000 clones, 86% seen once. The TCR was taken from a woman younger than 35 in good health and CMV-seronegative. The rearrangement uses TRBV6-4 and TRBJ1-2; weak D call: TRBD1 (5 bases). Sequencing was performed on PBMCs. The CDR3, as DNA: TGTGCCAGCAGCCACGGAACAGGTTTTGGCTACACCTTC. Amino acid sequence: CASSHGTGFGYTF.